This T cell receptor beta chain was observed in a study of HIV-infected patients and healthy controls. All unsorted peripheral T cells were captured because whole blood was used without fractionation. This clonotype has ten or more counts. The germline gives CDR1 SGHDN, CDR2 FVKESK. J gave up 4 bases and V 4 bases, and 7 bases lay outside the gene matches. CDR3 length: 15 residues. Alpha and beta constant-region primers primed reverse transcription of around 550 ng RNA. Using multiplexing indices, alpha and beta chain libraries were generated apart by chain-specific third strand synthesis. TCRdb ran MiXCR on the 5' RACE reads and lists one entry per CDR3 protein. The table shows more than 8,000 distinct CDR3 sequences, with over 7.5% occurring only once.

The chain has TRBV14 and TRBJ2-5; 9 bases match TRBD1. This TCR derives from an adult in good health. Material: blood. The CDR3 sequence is CASSRGTGYGETQYF. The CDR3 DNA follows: TGTGCCAGCAGCCGGGGGACAGGGTATGGAGAGACCCAGTACTTC.